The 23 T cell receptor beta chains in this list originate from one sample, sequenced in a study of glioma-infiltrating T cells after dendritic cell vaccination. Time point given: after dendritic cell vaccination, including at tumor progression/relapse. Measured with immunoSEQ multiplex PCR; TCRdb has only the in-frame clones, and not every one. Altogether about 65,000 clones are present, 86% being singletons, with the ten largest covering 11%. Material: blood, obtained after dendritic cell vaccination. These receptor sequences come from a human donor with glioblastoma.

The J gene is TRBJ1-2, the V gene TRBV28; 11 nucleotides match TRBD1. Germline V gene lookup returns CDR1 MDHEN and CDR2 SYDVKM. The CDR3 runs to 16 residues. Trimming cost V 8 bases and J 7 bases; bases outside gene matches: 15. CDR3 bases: TGTGCCAGCGGTACCGGGACAGGGGGAGGCCTGGGTGGCTACACCTTC. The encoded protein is CASGTGTGGGLGGYTF.

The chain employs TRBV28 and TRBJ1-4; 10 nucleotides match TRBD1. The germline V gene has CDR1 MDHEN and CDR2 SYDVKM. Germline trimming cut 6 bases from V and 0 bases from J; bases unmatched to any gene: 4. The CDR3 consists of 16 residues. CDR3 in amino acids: CASSTGQGTTNEKLFF. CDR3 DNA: TGTGCCAGCAGCACGGGACAGGGGACAACTAATGAAAAACTGTTTTTT.

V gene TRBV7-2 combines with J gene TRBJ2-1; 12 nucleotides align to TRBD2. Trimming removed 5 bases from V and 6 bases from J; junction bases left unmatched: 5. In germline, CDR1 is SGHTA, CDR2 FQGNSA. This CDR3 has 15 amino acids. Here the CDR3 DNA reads TGTGCCAGCAGCCTTAGACTAGCGGGAGTCAATGAGCAGTTCTTC. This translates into CASSLRLAGVNEQFF.

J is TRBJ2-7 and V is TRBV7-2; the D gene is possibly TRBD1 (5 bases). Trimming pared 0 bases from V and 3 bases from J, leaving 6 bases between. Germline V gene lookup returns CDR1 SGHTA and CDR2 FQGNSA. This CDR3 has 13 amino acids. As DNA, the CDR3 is TGTGCCAGCAGCTTAGCCCAGGGCTACGAGCAGTACTTC. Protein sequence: CASSLAQGYEQYF.

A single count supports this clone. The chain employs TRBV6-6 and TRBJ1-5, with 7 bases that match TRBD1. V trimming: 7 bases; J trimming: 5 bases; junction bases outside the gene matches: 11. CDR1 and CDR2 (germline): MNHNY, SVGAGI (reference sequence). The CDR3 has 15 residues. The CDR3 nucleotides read TGTGCCAGCAAAGAGGACAGGCAGTGGTATCAGCCCCAGCATTTT. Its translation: CASKEDRQWYQPQHF.

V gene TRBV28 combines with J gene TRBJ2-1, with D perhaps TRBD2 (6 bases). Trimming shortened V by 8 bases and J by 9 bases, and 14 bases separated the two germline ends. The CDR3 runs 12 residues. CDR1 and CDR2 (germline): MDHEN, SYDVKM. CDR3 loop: CASHIVGGEQFF. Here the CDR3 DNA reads TGTGCCAGCCATATCGTGGGGGGTGAGCAGTTCTTC.

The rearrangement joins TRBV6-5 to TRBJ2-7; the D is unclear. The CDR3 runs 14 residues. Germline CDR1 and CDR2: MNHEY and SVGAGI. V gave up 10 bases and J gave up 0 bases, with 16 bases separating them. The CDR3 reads CATTDWSSSYEQYF. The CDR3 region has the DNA TGTGCCACCACTGACTGGTCATCCTCCTACGAGCAGTACTTC.

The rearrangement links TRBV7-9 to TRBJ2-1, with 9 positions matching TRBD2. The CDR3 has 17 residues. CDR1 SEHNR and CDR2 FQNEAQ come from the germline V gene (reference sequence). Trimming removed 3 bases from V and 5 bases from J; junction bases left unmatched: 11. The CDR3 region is CASSFVLGLADHNEQFF. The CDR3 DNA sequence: TGTGCCAGCAGCTTCGTCTTGGGACTAGCCGATCACAATGAGCAGTTCTTC.

The DNA of the CDR3 is TGCGCCAGCAGCCAAGACGGGAGCGGGAGGGCCGACGAGCAGTACTTC. This codes for CASSQDGSGRADEQYF. The chain recombines TRBV4-1 with TRBJ2-7; 10 bases agree with TRBD2. The CDR3 runs 16 residues. Per germline, CDR1 MGHRA and CDR2 YSYEKL. V was pared by 0 bases and J by 5 bases, with 7 bases of the junction left unmatched.

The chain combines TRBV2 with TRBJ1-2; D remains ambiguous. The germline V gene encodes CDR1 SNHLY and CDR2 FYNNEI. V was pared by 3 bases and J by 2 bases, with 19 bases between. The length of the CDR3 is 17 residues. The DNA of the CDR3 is TGTGCCAGCAGTGAGAGGGCACTCAAGATTGGAAACTATGGCTACACCTTC. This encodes CASSERALKIGNYGYTF.

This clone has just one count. Here the CDR3 DNA reads TGTGCCACTAAAAATGTGGGAAGCGGAGCCTCCTACGAGCAGTACTTC. This gives the protein CATKNVGSGASYEQYF. The V call is TRBV19, the J call TRBJ2-7, with D possibly TRBD2 on 5 matching bases. The CDR3 covers 16 residues. V shed 10 bases and J shed 0 bases, with 22 bases lying between them. Germline lookup yields CDR1 LNHDA and CDR2 SQIVND (reference sequence).

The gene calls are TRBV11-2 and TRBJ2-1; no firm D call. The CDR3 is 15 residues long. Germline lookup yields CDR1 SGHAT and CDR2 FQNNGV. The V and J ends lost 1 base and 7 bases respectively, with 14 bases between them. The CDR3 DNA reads TGTGCCAGCAGCTTAGTTGTCCTAATGAGTAATGAGCAGTTCTTC. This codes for CASSLVVLMSNEQFF.

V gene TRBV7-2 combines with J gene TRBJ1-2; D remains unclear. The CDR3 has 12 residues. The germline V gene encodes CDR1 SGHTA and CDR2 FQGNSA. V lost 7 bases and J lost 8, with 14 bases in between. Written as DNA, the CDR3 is TGTGCCAGCACCCTAGGAGAGTTAGGCTACACCTTC. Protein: CASTLGELGYTF.

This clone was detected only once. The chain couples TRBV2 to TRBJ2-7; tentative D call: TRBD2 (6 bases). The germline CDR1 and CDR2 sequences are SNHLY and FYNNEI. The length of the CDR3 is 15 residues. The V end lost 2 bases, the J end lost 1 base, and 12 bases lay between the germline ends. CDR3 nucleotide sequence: TGTGCCAGCAGTGAACGCGGGACGAAATCCTACGAGCAGTACTTC. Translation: CASSERGTKSYEQYF.

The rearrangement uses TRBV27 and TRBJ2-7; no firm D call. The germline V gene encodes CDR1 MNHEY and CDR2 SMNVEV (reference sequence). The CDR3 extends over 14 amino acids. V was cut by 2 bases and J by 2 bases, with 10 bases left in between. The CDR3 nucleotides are TGTGCCAGCAGTTTAACCGCAGTTACCTACGAGCAGTACTTC. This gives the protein CASSLTAVTYEQYF.

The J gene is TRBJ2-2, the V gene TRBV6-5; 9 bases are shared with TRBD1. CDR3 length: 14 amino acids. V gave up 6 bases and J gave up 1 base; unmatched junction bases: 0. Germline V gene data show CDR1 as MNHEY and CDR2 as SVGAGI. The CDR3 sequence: CASRDRGNTGELFF. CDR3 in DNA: TGTGCCAGCAGGGACAGGGGGAACACCGGGGAGCTGTTTTTT.

The CDR3 DNA sequence: TGTGCCAGCAGCTTAGGGTCGGGTACTGAAGCTTTCTTT. It specifies CASSLGSGTEAFF. The chain recombines TRBV7-9 with TRBJ1-1, with D uncertain. Trimming removed 1 base at V and 5 bases at J, with 8 bases between. Germline lookup yields CDR1 SEHNR and CDR2 FQNEAQ (reference sequence). This CDR3 has 13 residues. Full variable domain (outside the CDR3, taken from reference TRBV7-9 and TRBJ1-1): DTGVSQNPRHKITKRGQNVTFRCDPISEHNRLYWYRQTLGQGPEFLTYFQNEAQLEKSRLLSDRFSAERPKGSFSTLEIQRTEQGDSAMYLCASSLGSGTEAFFGQGTRLTVV.

The CDR3 sequence is CASRLELAGAFPYSYNEQFF. DNA for the CDR3: TGTGCAAGTCGCTTAGAGCTAGCGGGAGCGTTTCCGTACTCCTACAATGAGCAGTTCTTC. This chain connects TRBV12-2 to TRBJ2-1; TRBD2 was called by the table and not checked on the DNA. TRBV12-2 is a pseudogene locus. The CDR3 runs to 20 residues.

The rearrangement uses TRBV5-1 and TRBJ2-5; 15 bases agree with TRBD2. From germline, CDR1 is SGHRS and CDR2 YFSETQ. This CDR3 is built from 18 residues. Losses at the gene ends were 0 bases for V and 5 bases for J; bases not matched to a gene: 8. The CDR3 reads CASSLVWTSGGAGETQYF. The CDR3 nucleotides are TGCGCCAGCAGCTTGGTTTGGACTAGCGGGGGGGCCGGGGAGACCCAGTACTTC.

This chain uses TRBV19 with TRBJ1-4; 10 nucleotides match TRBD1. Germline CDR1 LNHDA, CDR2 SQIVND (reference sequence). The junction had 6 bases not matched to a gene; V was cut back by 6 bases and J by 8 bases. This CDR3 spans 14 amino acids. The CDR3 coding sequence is TGTGCCAGTAGGTACGGGACAGGGGACGAAAAACTGTTTTTT. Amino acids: CASRYGTGDEKLFF. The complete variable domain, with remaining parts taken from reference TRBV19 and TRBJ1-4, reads DGGITQSPKYLFRKEGQNVTLSCEQNLNHDAMYWYRQDPGQGLRLIYYSQIVNDFQKGDIAEGYSVSREKKESFPLTVTSAQKNPTAFYLCASRYGTGDEKLFFGSGTQLSVL.

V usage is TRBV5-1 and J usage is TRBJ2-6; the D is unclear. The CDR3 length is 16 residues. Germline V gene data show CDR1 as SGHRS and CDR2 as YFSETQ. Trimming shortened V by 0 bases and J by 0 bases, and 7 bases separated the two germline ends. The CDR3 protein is CASSLAGDSGANVLTF. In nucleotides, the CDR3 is TGCGCCAGCAGCTTGGCAGGCGACTCTGGGGCCAACGTCCTGACTTTC.

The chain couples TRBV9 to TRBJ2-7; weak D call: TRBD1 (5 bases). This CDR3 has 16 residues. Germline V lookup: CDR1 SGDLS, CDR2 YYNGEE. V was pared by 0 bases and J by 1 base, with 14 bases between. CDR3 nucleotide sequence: TGTGCCAGCAGCGTAGGAGTGACAGTAGGTTCCTACGAGCAGTACTTC. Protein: CASSVGVTVGSYEQYF.

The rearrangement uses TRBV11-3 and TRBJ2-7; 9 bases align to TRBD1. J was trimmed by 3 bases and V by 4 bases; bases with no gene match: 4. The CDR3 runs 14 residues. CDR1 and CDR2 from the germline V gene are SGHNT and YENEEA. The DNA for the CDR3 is TGTGCCAGCAGCTCGTTGACAGGGGGCTACGAGCAGTACTTC. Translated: CASSSLTGGYEQYF.